This TCR beta chain comes out of a study of blood T cell repertoires in COVID-19. The wider study: COVID-19 samples, acute and convalescent, were from the United States, Italy and Spain. PBMCs, B-cell-depleted T cells, or T cells were the source of the cDNA or gDNA that made up the material.

In the original processing: The authors estimated nucleated cell counts from reference gene primer amplification. Data came from immunoSEQ multiplex PCR; TCRdb stores just in-frame clones and leaves some out. V and J calls plus clone size are reproduced from that table; the DNA served to infer D and trimming. The sample gives some 220,000 clones, roughly 80% of which show up once; roughly 6.7% is in the top ten. The CDR3 consists of 17 residues. Germline CDR1 WSHSY, CDR2 SAAADI. With 4 bases clipped from V and 2 bases from J, the junction kept 9 bases outside the gene matches. Sequencing used peripheral blood. The chain employs TRBV10-2 and TRBJ2-1; 9 positions match TRBD2. This TCR derives from a woman aged 70-85 years with acute or convalescent COVID-19. The CDR3 loop reads CASSVSGGRLTYNEQFF. The CDR3 DNA reads TGCGCCAGCAGTGTTAGCGGGGGCCGCTTAACCTACAATGAGCAGTTCTTC.